These T cell receptor beta chains were read from a single sample in a study of blood T cells in healthy people across ages. TCRdb independently ran MiXCR on the 5' RACE reads; one entry per CDR3 protein. The sample lists roughly 900,000 distinct CDR3 sequences, about 28% occurring once. The sample comprised blood. The source of these receptors is a woman aged 80 or over in good health. Both conserved end residues are part of each CDR3. The D gene is left open where the match is weak. Only some rows state a clone size, as once, few, many or a class for expanded clones.

-	TRBV4-3	TRBD1	TRBJ1-3	CASSQGGQGMTGNTIYF	TGCGCCAGCAGCCAAGGGGGACAGGGGATGACTGGAAACACCATATATTTT
many	TRBV20-1	TRBD2	TRBJ2-5	CSARDYQRGPQETQYF	TGCAGTGCTAGAGATTACCAGCGGGGGCCCCAAGAGACCCAGTACTTC
many	TRBV3-1	TRBD1	TRBJ2-7	CASSQALGQGGSYEQYF	TGTGCCAGCAGCCAAGCCCTGGGACAGGGAGGATCCTACGAGCAGTACTTC
many	TRBV5-1	TRBD1	TRBJ1-4	CASRKTGGVEKLFF	TGCGCCAGCAGGAAGACAGGGGGCGTTGAAAAACTGTTTTTT
many	TRBV5-1	-	TRBJ2-2	CASSEGGTNTGELFF	TGCGCCAGCAGCGAGGGCGGCACGAACACCGGGGAGCTGTTTTTT
-	TRBV6-1	-	TRBJ1-2	CASSEAADGRGYTF	TGTGCCAGCAGTGAGGCGGCGGACGGACGGGGCTACACCTTC
-	TRBV6-2/TRBV6-3	-	TRBJ1-2	CASSWDGIYGYTF	TGTGCCAGCAGTTGGGACGGGATTTATGGCTACACCTTC
many	TRBV6-2/TRBV6-3	TRBD1	TRBJ1-5	CASSHRGNTQHF	TGTGCCAGCAGCCACAGGGGCAACACCCAGCATTTT
many	TRBV7-2	TRBD1	TRBJ2-6	CASSLGQGTGANVLTF	TGTGCCAGCAGCTTAGGACAGGGGACTGGGGCCAACGTCCTGACTTTC
many	TRBV11-2	-	TRBJ2-3	CASSLLVRSTDTQYF	TGTGCCAGCAGCTTACTAGTCCGGAGCACAGATACGCAGTATTTT
-	TRBV18	-	TRBJ1-6	CASSPGIENSPLHF	TGTGCCAGCTCACCGGGGATCGAGAATTCACCCCTCCACTTT
few	TRBV7-9	-	TRBJ1-1	CASSLDSTEAFF	TGTGCCAGCAGCTTAGATAGCACTGAAGCTTTCTTT
-	TRBV29-1	-	TRBJ1-2	CSVEGRAYGYTF	TGCAGCGTTGAGGGCAGGGCCTATGGCTACACCTTC
-	TRBV5-1	TRBD1	TRBJ2-5	CVSPTGRGRETQYF	TGCGTCAGCCCCACGGGCAGGGGGAGAGAGACCCAGTACTTC